These 13 T cell receptor beta chains originate from one sample sequenced in a study of blood T cell repertoires in COVID-19. Produced via immunoSEQ multiplex PCR; TCRdb's table is partial and in-frame only. The data contain 150,000 to 200,000 clones, roughly 80% of them singletons. The sequenced material came from peripheral blood. The receptors come from a man between 45 and 60 years old who had recovered from COVID-19.

The chain recombines TRBV4-3 with TRBJ2-7; TRBD2 agrees at 9 bases. The CDR3 extends over 15 amino acids. J lost 6 bases, V lost 3 bases, and 9 bases had no gene match. In germline, CDR1 is LGHNA, CDR2 YSLEER. CDR3 in DNA: TGCGCCAGCAGCCAGTCTACGGCGGGAGGGCGCGAGCAGTACTTC. It specifies CASSQSTAGGREQYF.

The chain couples TRBV7-9 to TRBJ2-4, with 9 bases aligning to TRBD1. Germline trimming cut 5 bases from V and 5 bases from J; bases unmatched to any gene: 4. The germline gives CDR1 SEHNR, CDR2 FQNEAQ (reference sequence). The CDR3 loop spans 14 amino acids. The CDR3 loop reads CASSPWTGENIQYF. CDR3 sequence (DNA): TGTGCCAGCAGCCCCTGGACAGGGGAAAACATTCAGTACTTC.

This clone was counted many times. The chain uses TRBV27 and TRBJ2-1, with 14 bases aligning to TRBD2. Trimming cost V 3 bases and J 9 bases; bases outside gene matches: 4. CDR3 length: 15 amino acids. The germline gives CDR1 MNHEY, CDR2 SMNVEV (reference sequence). The CDR3 DNA reads TGTGCCAGCAGTTTCTCCGGACTAGCGGGAGGTGAGCAGTTCTTC. The encoded protein is CASSFSGLAGGEQFF.

The V and J genes are TRBV19 and TRBJ2-7; TRBD2 matches 11 bases. V dropped 5 bases and J dropped 2; count of bases not matched to a gene: 5. Germline loops: CDR1 LNHDA, CDR2 SQIVND (reference sequence). The CDR3 has 15 residues. The DNA of the CDR3 is TGTGCCAGTAGTCCCGGTAGCGGGAGGGCCTACGAGCAGTACTTC. Protein: CASSPGSGRAYEQYF. The entire variable domain, with the rest obtained from reference TRBV19 and TRBJ2-7, is as follows: DGGITQSPKYLFRKEGQNVTLSCEQNLNHDAMYWYRQDPGQGLRLIYYSQIVNDFQKGDIAEGYSVSREKKESFPLTVTSAQKNPTAFYLCASSPGSGRAYEQYFGPGTRLTVT.

CDR3: CASSFGTANSPLHF. The CDR3 DNA sequence: TGTGCCAGCAGTTTTGGGACAGCAAATTCACCCCTCCACTTT. V is TRBV27 and J is TRBJ1-6; 7 bases fit TRBD1. Germline CDR1 reads MNHEY; CDR2 reads SMNVEV (reference sequence). With 3 bases clipped from V and 7 bases from J, the junction kept 3 bases outside the gene matches. The CDR3 runs to 14 residues.

This rearrangement joins TRBV10-3 to TRBJ2-5, with 7 nucleotides matching TRBD2. The V gene's germline CDR1 is ENHRY and CDR2 SYGVKD. The ends lost 3 bases at V and 5 bases at J; junction bases unmatched: 6. The CDR3 has 14 amino acids. The CDR3 DNA sequence: TGTGCCATCAGTGACGGACGGGAGGCGGAGACCCAGTACTTC. It translates to CAISDGREAETQYF.

The chain carries TRBV28 and TRBJ2-7; tentatively, D is TRBD2 (6 bases). Trimming stripped 6 bases from V and 1 base from J, with 13 bases between. The CDR3 runs to 14 residues. CDR1 is MDHEN and CDR2 is SYDVKM in the germline V gene. The CDR3 bases are TGTGCCAGCAGCCGAACCGGGACTTCCTACGAGCAGTACTTC. Translated, it gives CASSRTGTSYEQYF.

The V and J genes are TRBV6-6 and TRBJ2-3, with TRBD1 identical over 7 bases. With 8 bases clipped from V and 4 bases from J, the junction kept 6 bases outside the gene matches. Germline V gives CDR1 MNHNY, CDR2 SVGAGI (reference sequence). The CDR3 consists of 13 residues. Here the CDR3 reads CASGDSSPDTQYF. The CDR3 bases are TGTGCCAGCGGGGACAGCAGCCCAGATACGCAGTATTTT.

The chain links TRBV3-1 (or the pseudogene TRBV3-2) to TRBJ2-7; tentative D call: TRBD1 (6 bases). The CDR3 runs 14 residues. V dropped 0 bases and J dropped 2 bases, with 8 bases sitting between them. Germline V gives CDR1 LGHDT, CDR2 YNNKEL (reference sequence). The CDR3 DNA follows: TGTGCCAGCAGCCAAGATGGACAGACCTACGAGCAGTACTTC. Translation gives CASSQDGQTYEQYF.

V and J are TRBV9 and TRBJ2-1, with 7 bases matching TRBD2. Trimming took 4 bases from V and 4 from J; bases not matched to a gene: 8. The CDR3 has 15 amino acids. The germline gives CDR1 SGDLS, CDR2 YYNGEE. CDR3: CASSPGAGAYNEQFF. The CDR3 nucleotides are TGTGCCAGCAGCCCCGGGGCGGGAGCATACAATGAGCAGTTCTTC. Looking up the rest from reference TRBV9 and TRBJ2-1 gives the full variable domain: DSGVTQTPKHLITATGQRVTLRCSPRSGDLSVYWYQQSLDQGLQFLIQYYNGEERAKGNILERFSAQQFPDLHSELNLSSLELGDSALYFCASSPGAGAYNEQFFGPGTRLTVL.

This clone was counted between two and nine times. The chain joins TRBV5-1 to TRBJ1-2, with a tentative D call TRBD1 (5 bases). The CDR3 has 12 amino acids. Trimming shortened V by 5 bases and J by 10 bases, and 15 bases separated the two germline ends. The germline gives CDR1 SGHRS, CDR2 YFSETQ. CDR3 loop: CASRLSDRNYTF. As DNA, the CDR3 is TGCGCCAGCAGATTATCAGACAGAAACTACACCTTC.

This clone was recorded a few times. The genes are TRBV7-8 and TRBJ2-3, with 9 bases matching TRBD2. V shed 2 bases, J shed 6 bases, and the junction held 6 bases outside the gene matches. CDR3 length equals 15 residues. Germline CDR1 reads SGHVS; CDR2 reads FQNEAQ. This CDR3 reads CASSLSAGGYDTQYF. CDR3 nucleotide sequence: TGTGCCAGCAGCTTATCGGCGGGAGGGTATGATACGCAGTATTTT.

The rearrangement links TRBV19 to TRBJ1-2; D is unresolved. CDR1 LNHDA and CDR2 SQIVND come from the germline V gene (reference sequence). Between the trimmed V and J ends, which lost 1 base and 6 bases, there was a span of 9 bases. This CDR3 is 13 amino acids long. The CDR3: CASSIARQDGYTF. In nucleotides, the CDR3 is TGTGCCAGTAGTATAGCCAGGCAAGATGGCTACACCTTC.